This TCR beta chain was recovered during a study of T cell repertoires in cytomegalovirus infection. As for the study in general: Indications came from public TCR beta signatures; they pointed to CMV infection and to a matching HLA type.

One entry per CDR3 protein results from TCRdb running MiXCR on the reads. Altogether approximately 990,000 distinct CDR3 sequences are present, about 33% being singletons, with the ten largest covering 13%. V lost 5 bases and J lost 0, with 13 bases in between. Germline CDR1 SGHVS, CDR2 FQNEAQ. The CDR3 runs 15 residues. Whole-study results and caveats: The ex vivo response was dominated by HLA-C-restricted CMV-specific TCR beta clonotypes. Adding up the frequency of public TCR beta families identified people who carried CMV plus the relevant HLA.

This clonotype has ten or more counts. Its antigen remains unidentified. The V gene is TRBV7-8, the J gene TRBJ1-1, with a tentative D call TRBD1 (5 bases). This clonotype was sampled from a human donor in good health (CMV status not recorded). Some clones in this sample may be carry-over from other donors' samples. This sample comprised cultured CD8+ T cells from PBMCs, obtained from culture after CMV antigen stimulation. The CDR3 DNA reads TGTGCCAGCAGCCTTAGTAGGGGCGTGAACACTGAAGCTTTCTTT. Protein: CASSLSRGVNTEAFF.